This T cell receptor (beta chain) is drawn from a study of CD8 T cells in Susac syndrome. Study-level information: Patients with Susac syndrome were therapy-naive, on corticosteroids, or on intravenous immunoglobulin alone at the time that blood was drawn.

Random hexamers were used to reverse transcribe an amount of roughly 0.45 to 1 ug RNA. TCRdb processed the immunoSEQ multiplex PCR reads anew with MiXCR; each CDR3 protein has one entry. The data hold about 130,000 distinct CDR3 sequences, with over 90% observed a single time. V dropped 7 bases and J dropped 11 bases, with 21 bases sitting between them. Germline CDR1 MNHNS, CDR2 SASEGT. The length of the CDR3 is 13 residues. CD8+ and CD4+ blood T cells underwent TCR beta sequencing. The recently defined diagnostic criteria for definite or probable disease were met by the Susac syndrome patients. Sample: CD8+ T cells from PBMCs. This sequence originates from a human donor with Susac syndrome. V gene TRBV6-1 combines with J gene TRBJ2-7, with D possibly TRBD1 on 6 matching bases. CDR3 in DNA: TGTGCCAGCATCCCGGGACACAGGTGGTGCGAGTACTTC. Amino acids: CASIPGHRWCEYF.